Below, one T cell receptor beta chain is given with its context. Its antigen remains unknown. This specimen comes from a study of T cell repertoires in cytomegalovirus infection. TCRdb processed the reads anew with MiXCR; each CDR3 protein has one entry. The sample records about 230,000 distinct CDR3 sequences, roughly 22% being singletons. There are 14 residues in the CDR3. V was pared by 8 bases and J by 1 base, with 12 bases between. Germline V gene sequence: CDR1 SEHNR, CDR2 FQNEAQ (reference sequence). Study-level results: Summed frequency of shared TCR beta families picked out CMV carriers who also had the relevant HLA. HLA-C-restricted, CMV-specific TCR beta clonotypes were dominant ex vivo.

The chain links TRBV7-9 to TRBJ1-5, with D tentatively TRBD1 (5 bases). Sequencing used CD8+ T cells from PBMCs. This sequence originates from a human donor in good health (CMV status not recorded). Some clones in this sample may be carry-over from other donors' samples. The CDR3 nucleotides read TGTGCCAGCCGCGGGGGGGGGAGCAATCAGCCCCAGCATTTT. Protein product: CASRGGGSNQPQHF.